The rows below give T cell receptor beta chains drawn from one sample of a study of a mutant IDH1 vaccine in newly diagnosed glioma. Assay: immunoSEQ multiplex PCR; the TCRdb copy retains only in-frame clones and omits some. The sample consists of 75,000 to 95,000 clones, roughly nine tenths of them appearing once. These receptors are not linked to any known antigen. The source material was PBMCs, sampled from a glioma patient whose treatment included an IDH1 peptide vaccine. The receptors derive from a woman aged 45-65 years with glioma. Both conserved end residues are part of each CDR3. D genes are given only for firm matches. Clone sizes are given selectively: once, few, many, or a class where the clone is expanded.

DNA	CDR3	V	D	size	J
TGTGCCAGCAGTGCCAGGACAGGGTATGGCTACACCTTC	CASSARTGYGYTF	TRBV6-1	TRBD1	once	TRBJ1-2
TGCGCCAGCAGCCAAGGCCAGGGACCCTCTGGGGCCAACGTCCTGACTTTC	CASSQGQGPSGANVLTF	TRBV4-1	-	-	TRBJ2-6
TGTGCCAGCAGCCTAAAAGGGGTTGCGGTCACTGAAGCTTTCTTT	CASSLKGVAVTEAFF	TRBV5-4	-	-	TRBJ1-1
TGTGCCAGCAGCTCCGGAGGGCCAGACAATCAGCCCCAGCATTTT	CASSSGGPDNQPQHF	TRBV9	-	few	TRBJ1-5
TGCGCCAGCAGCTTGGCGTCCAATGAGCAGTTCTTC	CASSLASNEQFF	TRBV5-1	-	-	TRBJ2-1
TGCGCCAGCAGCTTCCAGGGACAGGGAGGAACCGGGGAGCTGTTTTTT	CASSFQGQGGTGELFF	TRBV5-1	TRBD1	-	TRBJ2-2
TGTGCCAGCAGCTTGGACCACCCGGACACTAATGAAAAACTGTTTTTT	CASSLDHPDTNEKLFF	TRBV5-5	-	-	TRBJ1-4
TGTGCCAGCAGTTTAATAGATCGCAACAGGGGGATAACTGGGGCCAACGTCCTGACTTTC	CASSLIDRNRGITGANVLTF	TRBV28	TRBD1	-	TRBJ2-6
TGTGCCTGGACGAGGGTCGACCGTTCACCCCTCCACTTT	CAWTRVDRSPLHF	TRBV30	-	-	TRBJ1-6
TGTGCCAGCAGTTCCCCAGGGGGTCGATCAGATACGCAGTATTTT	CASSSPGGRSDTQYF	TRBV27	TRBD1	-	TRBJ2-3
TGTGCCAGCAGCCCACGGGGACCTTTCACAGATACGCAGTATTTT	CASSPRGPFTDTQYF	TRBV9	-	once	TRBJ2-3
TGTGCCAGCAGTGCCGACAGGGGCGGCGGTGAAAAACTGTTTTTT	CASSADRGGGEKLFF	TRBV28	TRBD1	-	TRBJ1-4
TGTGCCATCAGTGAGTCGGGGGCGCGGGGCTACACCTTC	CAISESGARGYTF	TRBV10-3	-	-	TRBJ1-2
TGTGCCAGCAGTTTACGGCTCAATGAAAAACTGTTTTTT	CASSLRLNEKLFF	TRBV28	-	-	TRBJ1-4
TGTGCCAGTACCTCGGACAGAGGTAATTCACCCCTCCACTTT	CASTSDRGNSPLHF	TRBV27	-	-	TRBJ1-6
TGTGCCAGCAGGGTAGACAGGGTGAACACCGGGGAGCTGTTTTTT	CASRVDRVNTGELFF	TRBV27	TRBD1	-	TRBJ2-2
TGTGCCAGCTCACCACTGGAGGCGGTTATCCAATCCTACAATGAGCAGTTCTTC	CASSPLEAVIQSYNEQFF	TRBV18	-	-	TRBJ2-1
TGTGCCAGCACAACGGACGGAACTAATGAAAAACTGTTTTTT	CASTTDGTNEKLFF	TRBV18	-	-	TRBJ1-4
TGCGCCAGCAGCTACGGGACAGGGACGGATACGCAGTATTTT	CASSYGTGTDTQYF	TRBV5-1	TRBD1	-	TRBJ2-3
TGTGCCAGCAGCTTGGCCGTAAAGGACAAATCTGGCTACACCTTC	CASSLAVKDKSGYTF	TRBV5-4	-	once	TRBJ1-2
TGCAGCGTTGCCAGGGCGACAGGGCAGCCCCAGCATTTT	CSVARATGQPQHF	TRBV29-1	TRBD1	once	TRBJ1-5
TGTGCCAGCAGTCCCAATGGAGCAGATACGCAGTATTTT	CASSPNGADTQYF	TRBV6-5	-	-	TRBJ2-3
TGTGCCAGCAGCCCAGTGTTGGGGGTAGGTTGGCAGGATACGCAGTATTTT	CASSPVLGVGWQDTQYF	TRBV7-6	-	-	TRBJ2-3
TGTGCCAGCAGCTTAGCGAGGAACACCGGGGAGCTGTTTTTT	CASSLARNTGELFF	TRBV7-8	-	-	TRBJ2-2
TGTGCCAGCAGCAAACTAGGTTCGGGCGGGGAGCTGTTTTTT	CASSKLGSGGELFF	TRBV7-3	-	-	TRBJ2-2
TGCAGTGCCGGGAGATCCGGGGGCTACACCTTC	CSAGRSGGYTF	TRBV20-1	-	-	TRBJ1-2
TGTGCCAGCAGCCCCCGACAGGGTAATTCACCCCTCCACTTT	CASSPRQGNSPLHF	TRBV7-9	TRBD1	-	TRBJ1-6
TGTGCCAGCAGCCGGGGAGGGGCATCATCGAACACTGAAGCTTTCTTT	CASSRGGASSNTEAFF	TRBV7-9	-	-	TRBJ1-1